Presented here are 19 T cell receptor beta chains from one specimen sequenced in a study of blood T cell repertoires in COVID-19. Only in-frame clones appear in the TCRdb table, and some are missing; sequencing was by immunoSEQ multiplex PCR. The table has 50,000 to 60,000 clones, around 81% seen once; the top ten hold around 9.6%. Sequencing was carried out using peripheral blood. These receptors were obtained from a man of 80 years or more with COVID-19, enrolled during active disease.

This chain's CDR3 is CSVEGQGAREQYF. CDR3 bases: TGCAGCGTTGAGGGCCAGGGGGCTAGAGAGCAGTACTTC. The chain uses TRBV29-1 and TRBJ2-7, with 8 bases matching TRBD1. The length of the CDR3 is 13 residues. V lost 3 bases and J lost 7; bases outside the gene matches: 8. Germline-derived CDR1 and CDR2 are SQVTM and ANQGSEA.

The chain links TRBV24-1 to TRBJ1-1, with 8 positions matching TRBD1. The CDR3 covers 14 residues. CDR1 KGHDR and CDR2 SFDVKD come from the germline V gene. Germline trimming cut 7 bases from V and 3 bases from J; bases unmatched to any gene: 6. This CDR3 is CATRPRTGHTEAFF. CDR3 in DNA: TGTGCCACCAGGCCCCGGACAGGGCACACTGAAGCTTTCTTT.

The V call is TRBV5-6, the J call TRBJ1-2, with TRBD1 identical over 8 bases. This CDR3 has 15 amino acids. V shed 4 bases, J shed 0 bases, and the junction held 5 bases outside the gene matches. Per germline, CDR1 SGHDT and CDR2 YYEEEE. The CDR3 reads CASSQGQGPNYGYTF. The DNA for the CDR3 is TGTGCCAGCAGCCAAGGACAGGGCCCTAACTATGGCTACACCTTC.

CDR3: CASSRLAGAVRNEQFF. The CDR3 bases are TGTGCCAGCAGCCGACTAGCGGGAGCCGTGAGGAATGAGCAGTTCTTC. V and J are TRBV6-2 or TRBV6-3 and TRBJ2-1; TRBD2 matches at 12 bases. Losses at the gene ends were 6 bases for V and 7 bases for J; bases not matched to a gene: 10. Germline lookup yields CDR1 MNHEY and CDR2 SVGEGT. The CDR3 runs 16 residues.

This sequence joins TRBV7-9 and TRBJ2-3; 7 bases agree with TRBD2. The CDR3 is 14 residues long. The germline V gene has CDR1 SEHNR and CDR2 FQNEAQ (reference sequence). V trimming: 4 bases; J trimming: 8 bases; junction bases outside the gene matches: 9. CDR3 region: CASSSSGALGTQYF. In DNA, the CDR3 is TGTGCCAGCAGCTCCAGCGGGGCCCTGGGTACGCAGTATTTT.

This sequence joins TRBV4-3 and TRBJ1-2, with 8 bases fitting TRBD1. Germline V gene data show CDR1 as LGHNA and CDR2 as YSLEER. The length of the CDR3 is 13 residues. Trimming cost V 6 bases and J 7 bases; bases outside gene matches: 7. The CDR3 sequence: CASRGDRFGGYTF. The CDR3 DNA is TGCGCCAGCAGAGGGGACAGGTTTGGTGGCTACACCTTC.

CDR3 sequence (DNA): TGTGCCAGCAGCCTTGCCGCTGGACAGGGGGCCTTCGATGGCTACACCTTC. Its protein is CASSLAAGQGAFDGYTF. This chain uses TRBV7-2 with TRBJ1-2, with 11 bases aligning to TRBD1. The CDR3 contains 17 residues. Germline V lookup: CDR1 SGHTA, CDR2 FQGNSA. V was clipped by 5 bases and J by 6 bases; unmatched bases: 14.

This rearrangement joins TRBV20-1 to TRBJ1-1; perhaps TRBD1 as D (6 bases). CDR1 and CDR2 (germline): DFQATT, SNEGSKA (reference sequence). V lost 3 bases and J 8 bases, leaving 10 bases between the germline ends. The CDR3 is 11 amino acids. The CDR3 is CSASRGPEAFF. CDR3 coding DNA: TGCAGTGCTAGCAGGGGCCCGGAAGCTTTCTTT.

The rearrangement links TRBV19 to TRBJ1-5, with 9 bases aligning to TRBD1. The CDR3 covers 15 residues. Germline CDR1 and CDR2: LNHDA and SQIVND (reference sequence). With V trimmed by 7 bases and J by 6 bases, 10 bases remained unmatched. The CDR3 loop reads CASIVQGAPGQPQHF. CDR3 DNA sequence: TGTGCCAGTATCGTACAGGGGGCGCCAGGTCAGCCCCAGCATTTT.

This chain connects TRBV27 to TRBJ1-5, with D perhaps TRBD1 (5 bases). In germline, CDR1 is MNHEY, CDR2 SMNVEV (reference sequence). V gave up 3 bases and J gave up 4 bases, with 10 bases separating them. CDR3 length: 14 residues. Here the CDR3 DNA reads TGTGCCAGCAGTTTTAGACAGACAAATCAGCCCCAGCATTTT. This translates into CASSFRQTNQPQHF.

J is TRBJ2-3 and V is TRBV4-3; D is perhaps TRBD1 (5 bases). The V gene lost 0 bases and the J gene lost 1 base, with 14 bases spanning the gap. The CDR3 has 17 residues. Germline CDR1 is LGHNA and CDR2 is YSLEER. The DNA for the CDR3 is TGCGCCAGCAGCCAAGATGGGGCCCCAACCGGCACAGATACGCAGTATTTT. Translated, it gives CASSQDGAPTGTDTQYF.

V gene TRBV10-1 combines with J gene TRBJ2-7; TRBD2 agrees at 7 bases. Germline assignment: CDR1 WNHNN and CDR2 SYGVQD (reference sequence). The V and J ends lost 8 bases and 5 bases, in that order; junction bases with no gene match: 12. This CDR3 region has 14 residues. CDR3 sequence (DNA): TGCGCCAGCTGGGGGGGGGAACCGGCCCACGAGCAGTACTTC. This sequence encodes CASWGGEPAHEQYF.

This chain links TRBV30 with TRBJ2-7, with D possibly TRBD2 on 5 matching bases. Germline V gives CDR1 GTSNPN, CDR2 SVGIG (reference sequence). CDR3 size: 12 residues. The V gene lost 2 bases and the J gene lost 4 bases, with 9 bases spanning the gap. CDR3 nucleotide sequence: TGTGCCTGGAGTCCGAGGAGGTACGAGCAGTACTTC. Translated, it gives CAWSPRRYEQYF.

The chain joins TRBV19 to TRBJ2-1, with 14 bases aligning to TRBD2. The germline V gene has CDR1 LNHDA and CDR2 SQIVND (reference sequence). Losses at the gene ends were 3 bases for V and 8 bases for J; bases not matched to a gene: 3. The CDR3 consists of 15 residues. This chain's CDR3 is CASSMLTSGRDEQFF. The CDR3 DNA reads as TGTGCCAGTAGTATGTTGACTAGCGGGAGGGATGAGCAGTTCTTC.

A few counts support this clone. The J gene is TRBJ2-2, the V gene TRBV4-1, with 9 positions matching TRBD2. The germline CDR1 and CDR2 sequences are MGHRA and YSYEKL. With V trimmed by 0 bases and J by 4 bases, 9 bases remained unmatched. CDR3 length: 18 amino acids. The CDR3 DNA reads TGCGCCAGCAGCCAAGATTCGGGGGGACTAGCAGGCACCGGGGAGCTGTTTTTT. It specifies CASSQDSGGLAGTGELFF.

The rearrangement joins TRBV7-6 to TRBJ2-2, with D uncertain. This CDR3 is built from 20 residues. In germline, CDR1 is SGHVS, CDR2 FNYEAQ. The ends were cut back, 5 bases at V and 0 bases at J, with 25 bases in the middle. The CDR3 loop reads CASSLPPTESLLANTGELFF. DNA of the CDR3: TGTGCCAGCAGCCTCCCTCCCACAGAGAGCTTACTTGCGAACACCGGGGAGCTGTTTTTT.

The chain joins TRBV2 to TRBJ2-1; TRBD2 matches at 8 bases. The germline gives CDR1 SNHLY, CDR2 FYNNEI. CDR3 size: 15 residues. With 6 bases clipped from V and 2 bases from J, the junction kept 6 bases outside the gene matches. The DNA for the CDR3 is TGTGCCAGCAGGCCTCTAGCGGGCCCCTACAATGAGCAGTTCTTC. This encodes CASRPLAGPYNEQFF.

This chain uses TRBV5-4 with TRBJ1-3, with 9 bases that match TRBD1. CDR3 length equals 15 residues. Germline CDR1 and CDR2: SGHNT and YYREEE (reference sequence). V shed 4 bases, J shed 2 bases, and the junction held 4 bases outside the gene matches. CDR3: CASSPGTGTGNTIYF. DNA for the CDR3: TGTGCCAGCAGCCCCGGGACAGGGACTGGAAACACCATATATTTT.

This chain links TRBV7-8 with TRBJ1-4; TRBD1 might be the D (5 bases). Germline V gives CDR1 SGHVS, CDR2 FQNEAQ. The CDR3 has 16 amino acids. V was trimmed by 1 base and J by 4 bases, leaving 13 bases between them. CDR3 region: CASSLVSGALNEKLFF. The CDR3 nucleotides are TGTGCCAGCAGCTTAGTCAGCGGGGCCCTTAATGAAAAACTGTTTTTT.